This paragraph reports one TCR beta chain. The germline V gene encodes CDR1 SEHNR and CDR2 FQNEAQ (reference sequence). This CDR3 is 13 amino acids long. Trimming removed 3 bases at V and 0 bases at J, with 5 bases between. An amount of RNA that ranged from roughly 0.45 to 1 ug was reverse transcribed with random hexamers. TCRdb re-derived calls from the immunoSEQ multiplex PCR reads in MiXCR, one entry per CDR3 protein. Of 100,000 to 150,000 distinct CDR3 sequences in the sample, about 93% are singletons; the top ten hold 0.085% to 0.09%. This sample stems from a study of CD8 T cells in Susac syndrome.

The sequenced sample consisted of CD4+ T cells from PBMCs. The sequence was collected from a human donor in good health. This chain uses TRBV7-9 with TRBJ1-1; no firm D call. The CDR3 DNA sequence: TGTGCCAGCAGCTTGGAAATGAACACTGAAGCTTTCTTT. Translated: CASSLEMNTEAFF.